This T cell receptor beta chain is drawn from a study of radiotherapy plus CTLA-4 blockade in lung cancer. Study overall: Across the patients, objective responses occurred in more than 15%, and disease control in over 25%.

CDR1 MDHEN and CDR2 SYDVKM come from the germline V gene. J lost 2 bases, V lost 4 bases, and 9 bases had no gene match. This CDR3 contains 18 residues. Method: immunoSEQ multiplex PCR; TCRdb's copy keeps in-frame clones and lacks some. The sample shows 60,000 to 75,000 clones, around 69% of them seen only once. Specimen: peripheral blood, collected from a patient treated with radiotherapy plus ipilimumab. The receptor comes from a human donor with non-small cell lung cancer whose response to radiotherapy plus ipilimumab could not be evaluated. Some clones in this sample may be carry-over from other donors' samples. The chain links TRBV28 to TRBJ1-6; 9 nucleotides line up with TRBD1. CDR3 amino acids: CASSSPLGQGTYNSPLHF. The CDR3, as DNA: TGTGCCAGCAGTTCCCCCTTGGGACAGGGAACCTATAATTCACCCCTCCACTTT.